The clone carrying this T cell receptor beta chain has only one observation. The length of the CDR3 is 13 residues. Germline loops: CDR1 SGHTA, CDR2 FQGTGA. V was trimmed by 5 bases and J by 7 bases, leaving 15 bases between them. This sample is drawn from a study of T cell changes during pregnancy in multiple sclerosis. The data were produced by immunoSEQ multiplex PCR, yet TCRdb's version contains in-frame clones alone and is incomplete. The sample yields under 65,000 clones, around 93% seen once. The chain couples TRBV7-3 to TRBJ2-7; TRBD1 might be the D (6 bases). Specimen: CD4+ T cells from peripheral blood mononuclear cells, collected after pregnancy. This clonotype was obtained from a female donor with multiple sclerosis, enrolled in a pregnancy study. CDR3 nucleotide sequence: TGTGCCAGCAGCCCCACTCGTCAGGGGGAGCAGTACTTC. It is translated as CASSPTRQGEQYF.